These 17 T cell receptor beta chains share one sample of origin, sequenced in a study of T cell repertoires in cytomegalovirus infection. What these receptors recognize is not known. TCRdb reprocessed the reads with MiXCR, giving one entry per CDR3 protein. The table has approximately 990,000 distinct CDR3 sequences, 31% seen once. The specimen was cultured CD8+ T cells from PBMCs, collected from culture after CMV antigen stimulation. The receptors derive from a human donor in good health (CMV status not recorded). Some clones in this sample may be carry-over from other donors' samples.

The rearrangement uses TRBV7-6 and TRBJ1-1, with a weak D call TRBD1 (6 bases). Germline V gene lookup returns CDR1 SGHVS and CDR2 FNYEAQ. The CDR3 extends over 15 amino acids. Trimming stripped 8 bases from V and 4 bases from J, with 20 bases between. CDR3 DNA sequence: TGTGCCAGCGCCCCGAGCGGGGGGCAGGTCACTGAAGCTTTCTTT. Translation: CASAPSGGQVTEAFF. Filled out from reference TRBV7-6 and TRBJ1-1, the complete variable domain reads GAGVSQSPRYKVTKRGQDVALRCDPISGHVSLYWYRQALGQGPEFLTYFNYEAQQDKSGLPNDRFSAERPEGSISTLTIQRTEQRDSAMYRCASAPSGGQVTEAFFGQGTRLTVV.

This clonotype has just a few counts. J is TRBJ1-4 and V is TRBV5-4; TRBD1 aligns across 7 bases. The CDR3 runs 17 residues. CDR1 is SGHNT and CDR2 is YYREEE in the germline V gene (reference sequence). The V gene end was trimmed by 3 bases and the J gene end by 4 bases; junction bases not matched to a gene: 12. The CDR3 loop reads CASSSDWTGQDNEKLFF. The CDR3 bases are TGTGCCAGCAGCTCGGACTGGACCGGACAGGATAATGAAAAACTGTTTTTT.

The table lists this clonotype with a few counts. The gene calls are TRBV24-1 and TRBJ1-2; TRBD1 might be the D (5 bases). This CDR3 comprises 14 residues. Germline-derived CDR1 and CDR2 are KGHDR and SFDVKD. The V end lost 2 bases, the J end lost 4 bases, and 10 bases lay between the germline ends. The CDR3 nucleotides are TGTGCCACCAGTGATTCTACAGGTACCTATGGCTACACCTTC. Amino acid sequence: CATSDSTGTYGYTF.

The chain carries TRBV13 and TRBJ1-1; D is undetermined. The CDR3 totals 14 residues. CDR1 and CDR2 (germline): PRHDT, FYEKMQ (reference sequence). V gave up 0 bases and J gave up 1 base, with 6 bases separating them. The CDR3 DNA reads as TGTGCCAGCAGCTTAGGTCACCGGAACACTGAAGCTTTCTTT. Translated: CASSLGHRNTEAFF.

This clonotype appeared once. J is TRBJ1-2 and V is TRBV6-5; D unclear. Trimming pared 2 bases from V and 3 bases from J, leaving 10 bases between. This CDR3 has 14 residues. The germline V gene encodes CDR1 MNHEY and CDR2 SVGAGI. The CDR3 sequence: CASSYKGRYYGYTF. The CDR3 bases are TGTGCCAGCAGTTACAAGGGCAGGTACTATGGCTACACCTTC.

The chain has TRBV6-1 and TRBJ1-2; tentative D call: TRBD1 (5 bases). The CDR3 covers 16 residues. V dropped 3 bases and J dropped 4 bases, with 18 bases sitting between them. In germline, CDR1 is MNHNS, CDR2 SASEGT. This CDR3 reads CASSEGPIPTLYGYTF. In nucleotides, the CDR3 is TGTGCCAGCAGTGAGGGGCCTATACCTACTCTCTATGGCTACACCTTC.

The chain recombines TRBV13 with TRBJ2-5; no clear D gene. In germline, CDR1 is PRHDT, CDR2 FYEKMQ (reference sequence). V gave up 0 bases and J gave up 5 bases, with 4 bases separating them. CDR3 length: 12 residues. The CDR3 DNA sequence: TGTGCCAGCAGCTTAGGGTATGAGACCCAGTACTTC. It codes for CASSLGYETQYF.

The CDR3 DNA follows: TGTGCCAGCAGTTACGTTGCTAGCGGGGACCGCTCCTACAATGAGCAGTTCTTC. Protein product: CASSYVASGDRSYNEQFF. This chain uses TRBV6-2 or TRBV6-3 with TRBJ2-1, with TRBD2 matching 9 bases. Trimming took 2 bases from V and 0 from J; bases not matched to a gene: 8. The CDR3 has 18 residues. In germline, CDR1 is MNHEY, CDR2 SVGEGT.

The J gene is TRBJ2-4, the V gene TRBV20-1, with 7 bases identical to TRBD1. The germline V gene has CDR1 DFQATT and CDR2 SNEGSKA (reference sequence). J lost 2 bases, V lost 0 bases, and 10 bases had no gene match. This CDR3 has 17 amino acids. CDR3 sequence reads: CSARDRVDRTTKNIQYF. The CDR3 nucleotides are TGCAGTGCTAGAGATAGGGTGGACAGGACCACCAAAAACATTCAGTACTTC.

On this clonotype itself: A read error may account for a junction end that differs from germline. The V call is TRBV6-2 or TRBV6-3, the J call TRBJ2-2; 8 nucleotides align to TRBD2. This CDR3 contains 18 residues. Germline lookup yields CDR1 MNHEY and CDR2 SVGEGT. This CDR3 is CVSNYSVVAGPNTGELFF. For the CDR3, the DNA is TGTGTCAGCAATTACTCGGTGGTAGCGGGGCCGAACACCGGGGAGCTGTTTTTT.

The chain couples TRBV2 to TRBJ1-2; D is perhaps TRBD1 (5 bases). There are 12 residues in the CDR3. Germline V gives CDR1 SNHLY, CDR2 FYNNEI. V lost 7 bases, J lost 0 bases, and 6 bases lay in between. CDR3 bases: TGTGCCAGCATGGGGGCTAACTATGGCTACACCTTC. This gives the protein CASMGANYGYTF.

This clonotype was seen only a few times. CDR3 coding DNA: TGTGCCATCAGGGACACCTATCTTCAAGAGACCCAGTACTTC. Protein product: CAIRDTYLQETQYF. This chain connects TRBV10-3 to TRBJ2-5, with D possibly being TRBD1 (5 bases). The CDR3 has 14 amino acids. V was clipped by 6 bases and J by 2 bases, with 13 bases between them. In germline, CDR1 is ENHRY, CDR2 SYGVKD.

A note on this clonotype: A much larger clone lies one base from this, so it may be a read error. V usage is TRBV19 and J usage is TRBJ2-1; 9 positions agree with TRBD1. Germline trimming cut 9 bases from V and 9 bases from J; bases unmatched to any gene: 12. This CDR3 has 14 residues. CDR1 and CDR2 (germline): LNHDA, SQIVND (reference sequence). The CDR3 nucleotides are TGTGCCAGAAGTGTCGGACAGGGGTTTACTGAGCAGTTCTTC. It translates to CARSVGQGFTEQFF. The entire variable domain, with the rest obtained from reference TRBV19 and TRBJ2-1, is as follows: DGGITQSPKYLFRKEGQNVTLSCEQNLNHDAMYWYRQDPGQGLRLIYYSQIVNDFQKGDIAEGYSVSREKKESFPLTVTSAQKNPTAFYLCARSVGQGFTEQFFGPGTRLTVL.

A note on this clonotype: The junction differs from germline at one of its ends, possibly a read error. V usage is TRBV7-7 and J usage is TRBJ2-5; weak D call: TRBD2 (5 bases). The CDR3 runs 13 residues. Germline V gives CDR1 SSHAT, CDR2 FNYEAQ (reference sequence). The CDR3 nucleotides read TGTGCTAGCAGCTTGACTATCCAAGAGACCCAGTACTTC. This translates into CASSLTIQETQYF.

This clonotype was detected only a few times. V gene TRBV24-1 combines with J gene TRBJ2-2; no reliable D call. The CDR3 extends over 13 amino acids. V lost 12 bases and J 6 bases, leaving 16 bases between the germline ends. Germline V gene lookup returns CDR1 KGHDR and CDR2 SFDVKD. In DNA form, the CDR3 reads TGTGCCGCCTCTGGCCGGTCCGCCGGGGAGCTGTTTTTT. Translation gives CAASGRSAGELFF.

This clonotype has a handful of counts. The V call is TRBV7-8, the J call TRBJ2-1, with D uncertain. The V gene lost 6 bases and the J gene lost 7 bases, with 13 bases spanning the gap. From germline, CDR1 is SGHVS and CDR2 FQNEAQ. The CDR3 consists of 13 residues. CDR3 DNA: TGTGCCAGCAGAAGCCAATCGAATAATGAGCAGTTCTTC. Translation gives CASRSQSNNEQFF.

With respect to this clonotype: Germline and junction disagree at one end, which may indicate a read error. The J gene is TRBJ2-3, the V gene TRBV7-7; D uncertain. This CDR3 has 16 residues. CDR1 is SSHAT and CDR2 is FNYEAQ in the germline V gene (reference sequence). The CDR3 loop reads CASSLEPDCYTDTQYF. For the CDR3, the DNA is TGTGCTAGCAGCTTAGAACCCGACTGCTACACAGATACGCAGTATTTT.